The TCR beta chain under discussion was sequenced for a study of shared clonotypes between healthy human individuals. In the naive CD8 group, cells lacked CD45RO and were positively selected for CCR7, so terminally differentiated effector memory CD45RA+ cells were left out. Study-level results: The donor pool, a small one, limited the genetic and exposure-history diversity represented. Depth of sequencing was expected to influence donor clonotype sharing.

On this clone itself: What it binds is not known.

This CDR3 is 14 amino acids long. V was pared by 0 bases and J by 8 bases, with 3 bases of the junction left unmatched. The germline V gene has CDR1 MNHEY and CDR2 SVGAGI. A deep-level run was used for the assay. As originally analysed: ImmunoSEQ output held junction-only sequences without quality scores, so filtering differed. Data came from immunoSEQ multiplex PCR; TCRdb stores just in-frame clones and leaves some out. The DNA was the basis for D and trimming; V, J and clone size are from that table. Among about 2 million clones listed, around 96% were seen once. The sample consisted of naive CD8+ T cells sorted from blood. This TCR derives from a man between 18 and 29 years old in good health. This chain connects TRBV6-5 to TRBJ2-1, with 8 bases identical to TRBD2. DNA of the CDR3: TGTGCCAGCAGTTACTCCGCGGGAGGCTATGAGCAGTTCTTC. Translating it yields CASSYSAGGYEQFF.